Here is one T cell receptor beta chain with its context. The authors ran a second PCR of about 7 to 11 cycles using a sample-barcoded 5' primer and a J-beta primer mix. TCRdb fed the 5' RACE reads into MiXCR, producing one record per CDR3 protein. This sample has around 940,000 distinct CDR3 sequences, with 45% to 60% found just once. This entry belongs to a study of blood T cells in healthy people across ages. Germline CDR1 is MGHRA and CDR2 is YSYEKL. CDR3 size: 19 residues. The V gene lost 1 base and the J gene lost 7 bases, with 28 bases spanning the gap. The specimen sequenced was blood. The origin of this receptor is a woman aged 60-70 years in good health. The V and J genes are TRBV4-1 and TRBJ1-2; possibly TRBD1 for D (5 bases). CDR3 sequence reads: CASSQVSKAIGGAEVGYTF. The CDR3 nucleotides read TGCGCCAGCAGCCAAGTCTCAAAGGCGATTGGAGGGGCTGAAGTTGGCTACACCTTC.